These 18 T cell receptor beta chains were all obtained from the same sample, sequenced in a study of beta chain features in type 1 diabetes. For these TCRs, the target antigens are not known. Sequenced material consisted of expressed TCRB transcripts (all of the isolated RNA was reverse transcribed). Using immunoSEQ multiplex PCR, the repertoire was profiled, and TCRdb retains in-frame clones only, with some absent. Of 120,000 or so clones listed, around a sixth are singletons. Study-level points and caveats: A moderate, significant TCRB CDR3 shortening appeared in type 1 diabetes across four CD4+ subsets.

Sequences were obtained from central memory CD4+ T cells from blood. The receptors were gathered from a man younger than 35 with type 1 diabetes.

J is TRBJ2-7 and V is TRBV4-3; perhaps TRBD1 as D (5 bases). The CDR3 runs 14 residues. The V and J ends lost 4 bases and 2 bases respectively, with 12 bases between them. The germline gives CDR1 LGHNA, CDR2 YSLEER. The chain's CDR3 is CASSPMTATYEQYF. In nucleotides, the CDR3 is TGCGCCAGCAGCCCTATGACAGCTACCTACGAGCAGTACTTC.

There are a few counts of this clone. The CDR3, as DNA: TGTGCCAGCTCACCGGAACAGGGGCACGAAGCTTTCTTT. This encodes CASSPEQGHEAFF. This chain uses TRBV18 with TRBJ1-1, with 7 bases lining up with TRBD1. The CDR3 spans 13 residues. CDR1 and CDR2 from the germline V gene are KGHSH and LQKENI. Trimming removed 3 bases from V and 8 bases from J; junction bases left unmatched: 6.

The table lists this clone with a few counts. This chain connects TRBV19 to TRBJ2-5, with TRBD1 identical over 7 bases. This CDR3 has 14 residues. Germline CDR1 reads LNHDA; CDR2 reads SQIVND (reference sequence). Trimming took 5 bases from V and 5 from J; bases not matched to a gene: 8. The CDR3 sequence is CASSPRQGDETQYF. As DNA, the CDR3 is TGTGCCAGTAGTCCACGACAGGGTGACGAGACCCAGTACTTC.

Regarding this clone: With a far larger clone one base away, a read error is the likely cause. The sample holds other DNA sequences that translate to the same CDR3. This chain uses TRBV7-9 with TRBJ2-3; D is uncertain. This CDR3 spans 15 amino acids. CDR1 is SEHNR, CDR2 FQNEAQ, per germline (reference sequence). Trimming cost V 3 bases and J 2 bases, with 12 bases left between them. The CDR3 is CASSLSRRSTDTQYF. The CDR3 DNA reads TGTGCCAGCAGCTTGTCTCGCCGCTCCACAGATACGCAGTATTTT.

This clone was counted between two and nine times. The junction shows a germline mismatch at one end, possibly a read error. This chain connects TRBV29-1 to TRBJ1-2, with 7 bases fitting TRBD1. The CDR3 is 12 amino acids. Germline V gene sequence: CDR1 SQVTM, CDR2 ANQGSEA. DNA for the CDR3: TGCAGCGGTGAAAGTCAGGGGGGTGGCTACACCTTC. Amino acids: CSGESQGGGYTF.

The V call is TRBV30, the J call TRBJ1-4; no clear D. The V gene lost 5 bases and the J gene lost 2 bases, with 15 bases spanning the gap. The CDR3 extends over 15 amino acids. Germline-derived CDR1 and CDR2 are GTSNPN and SVGIG (reference sequence). CDR3 nucleotides: TGTGCCTGGGGATACACCGGAACGACTAATGAAAAACTGTTTTTT. This encodes CAWGYTGTTNEKLFF.

The chain links TRBV5-1 to TRBJ2-5; tentatively, D is TRBD1 or TRBD2 (5 bases each). The CDR3 is 17 amino acids. Per the germline V gene, CDR1 is SGHRS and CDR2 is YFSETQ. Trimming stripped 4 bases from V and 0 bases from J, with 19 bases between. The CDR3 reads CASSPGPVKPYQETQYF. Here the CDR3 DNA reads TGCGCCAGCAGCCCGGGACCAGTTAAGCCGTACCAAGAGACCCAGTACTTC.

This clone came up a few times. The V call is TRBV2, the J call TRBJ1-4, with a weak D call TRBD1 (6 bases). V was cut by 9 bases and J by 6 bases, with 11 bases left in between. The CDR3 is 12 amino acids. Germline V CDR1 and CDR2: SNHLY, FYNNEI. As DNA, the CDR3 is TGTGCCAGGAGGGGGGGTCATGAAAAACTGTTTTTT. This encodes CARRGGHEKLFF.

The V gene is TRBV9, the J gene TRBJ2-3, with D unresolved. V lost 4 bases and J 10 bases, leaving 10 bases between the germline ends. Per germline, CDR1 SGDLS and CDR2 YYNGEE. This CDR3 has 11 amino acids. The CDR3 nucleotides are TGTGCCAGCAGCTTCTCCCTACCGCAGTATTTT. Its protein product is CASSFSLPQYF.

As for this clone: A read error may account for a junction end that differs from germline. The chain is built from TRBV7-7 and TRBJ2-2; 7 bases fit TRBD1. CDR1 SSHAT and CDR2 FNYEAQ come from the germline V gene (reference sequence). This CDR3 has 18 amino acids. The CDR3 loop reads CASSLETRGRYNTGELFF. The CDR3, as DNA: TGTGCTAGCAGCTTAGAGACAAGGGGGCGTTATAACACCGGGGAGCTGTTTTTT. Using reference TRBV7-7 and TRBJ2-2 for the parts outside the CDR3, the full variable domain is GAGVSQSPRYKVTKRGQDVTLRCDPISSHATLYWYQQALGQGPEFLTYFNYEAQPDKSGLPSDRFSAERPEGSISTLTIQRTEQRDSAMYRCASSLETRGRYNTGELFFGEGSRLTVL.

This clone was detected many times. This chain connects TRBV30 to TRBJ2-2; the D gene is possibly TRBD1 (6 bases). V lost 3 bases and J 4 bases, leaving 12 bases between the germline ends. The CDR3 totals 14 residues. CDR1 and CDR2 (germline): GTSNPN, SVGIG (reference sequence). For the CDR3, the DNA is TGTGCCTGGAGGGTGACAGGAACCACCGGGGAGCTGTTTTTT. Encoded protein: CAWRVTGTTGELFF. Drawing the rest from reference TRBV30 and TRBJ2-2, the complete variable domain is SQTIHQWPATLVQPVGSPLSLECTVEGTSNPNLYWYRQAAGRGLQLLFYSVGIGQISSEVPQNLSASRPQDRQFILSSKKLLLSDSGFYLCAWRVTGTTGELFFGEGSRLTVL.

The sample holds a few counts of this clone. The chain is built from TRBV13 and TRBJ1-4; no definite D call. CDR3 size: 13 residues. V was trimmed by 5 bases and J by 5 bases, leaving 9 bases between them. Germline V gene sequence: CDR1 PRHDT, CDR2 FYEKMQ (reference sequence). The CDR3 spells CASSRAGNEKLFF. CDR3 nucleotide sequence: TGTGCCAGCAGCCGTGCGGGAAATGAAAAACTGTTTTTT.

The rearrangement links TRBV28 to TRBJ2-6; D gene unclear. The germline V and J ends were trimmed by 6 bases and 0 bases, with 6 bases remaining between them. Germline V gene data show CDR1 as MDHEN and CDR2 as SYDVKM. CDR3 length: 14 residues. The CDR3 DNA is TGTGCCAGCAGAAGTACCTCTGGGGCCAACGTCCTGACTTTC. Protein sequence: CASRSTSGANVLTF.

This clone occurred a few times. V and J are TRBV19 and TRBJ2-2; D is unresolved. The ends were cut back, 3 bases at V and 0 bases at J, with 8 bases in the middle. The length of the CDR3 is 15 residues. Germline V gives CDR1 LNHDA, CDR2 SQIVND (reference sequence). The CDR3 nucleotides are TGTGCCAGTAGTATCAGTGTTTCGAACACCGGGGAGCTGTTTTTT. Protein: CASSISVSNTGELFF.

This clone was detected only a few times. V is TRBV19 and J is TRBJ1-2; 7 bases map to TRBD1. The V gene's germline CDR1 is LNHDA and CDR2 SQIVND (reference sequence). V was clipped by 2 bases and J by 6 bases; unmatched bases: 3. This CDR3 has 13 residues. The CDR3 DNA reads as TGTGCCAGTAGTATACTACAGGGGCATGGCTACACCTTC. This encodes CASSILQGHGYTF.

The rearrangement joins TRBV5-1 to TRBJ2-6; D tentatively fits TRBD1 or TRBD2 (5 bases each). Germline CDR1 reads SGHRS; CDR2 reads YFSETQ. The CDR3 runs 18 residues. The V gene lost 3 bases and the J gene lost 0 bases, with 16 bases spanning the gap. The CDR3: CASSSGWDGRSGANVLTF. The CDR3 DNA reads as TGCGCCAGCAGCTCCGGTTGGGACGGGCGCTCTGGGGCCAACGTCCTGACTTTC.

This clone was counted only a few times. The chain is built from TRBV30 and TRBJ2-7, with 8 bases aligning to TRBD1. V lost 5 bases to trimming and J lost 1 base; unmatched junction nucleotides: 10. The V gene's germline CDR1 is GTSNPN and CDR2 SVGIG (reference sequence). This CDR3 contains 15 residues. CDR3 bases: TGTGCCTGGTCTGGGTCTGGACAGGGTTCCTACGAGCAGTACTTC. Its translation: CAWSGSGQGSYEQYF.

A few counts support this clone. The rearrangement links TRBV7-9 to TRBJ1-6, with TRBD1 as a possible D gene (5 bases). CDR1 is SEHNR and CDR2 is FQNEAQ in the germline V gene (reference sequence). V lost 0 bases, J lost 8 bases, and 11 bases lay in between. The CDR3 runs 15 residues. In DNA form, the CDR3 reads TGTGCCAGCAGCTTAGCCGGCAGGGTCGATTCACCCCTCCACTTT. It is translated as CASSLAGRVDSPLHF.